This record looks at one T cell receptor (beta chain) sequence and its context. Its antigen is not known. This specimen comes from a study of T cell clones after liver transplantation. The wider study: Three of eight recipients were HCV-positive; others had non-autoimmune, non-viral indications.

The germline CDR1 and CDR2 sequences are MNHEY and SVGAGI. The CDR3 runs 15 residues. V lost 6 bases, J lost 2 bases, and 15 bases lay in between. Sequencing was performed with immunoSEQ multiplex PCR; in TCRdb, only in-frame clones are kept and a portion is missing. This repertoire shows around 9,100 clones, around 79% found once; its top ten account for about 17%. Study outcomes and limitations: In a couple of subjects, few donor cells limited the measurable donor-reactive repertoire.

This chain links TRBV6-5 with TRBJ2-3, with D possibly being TRBD2 (6 bases). The sequence was obtained from a human donor who received a liver transplant. Sequences were derived from CD8+ T cells from blood, sampled before liver transplant. CDR3 bases: TGTGCCAGCAGCCTAGGACTATACAACACAGATACGCAGTATTTT. Translated: CASSLGLYNTDTQYF.